This T cell receptor beta chain was found in a study of early T cells in non-severe SARS-CoV-2 infection. Study-level background: Sequenced material consisted of bulk RNA (from unsorted whole blood), and chains were unpaired.

The trim removed 6 bases at V and 4 bases at J, leaving 10 bases unmatched. The CDR3 loop spans 15 amino acids. Germline loops: CDR1 DFQATT, CDR2 SNEGSKA (reference sequence). This clonotype has a count of ten or more. Its antigen is currently unknown. General study findings and limits: A preference for anti-spike CD8 responses marked VDJdb matching, which missed private and CD4 specificities.

Unique molecular identifiers were affixed to single, distinct cDNA molecules. One entry per CDR3 protein results from TCRdb running MiXCR on the 5' RACE reads. The repertoire holds 50,000 or so distinct CDR3 sequences, roughly an eighth seen once, with roughly 10% in the top ten. The TCR was taken from an adult who was a healthcare worker with PCR-confirmed SARS-CoV-2 infection or an uninfected control (not recorded which). Sequencing was performed on whole blood. This chain joins TRBV20-1 and TRBJ2-2, with 8 positions matching TRBD2. The CDR3 region is CSASLSGATTGELFF. The CDR3 bases are TGCAGTGCGAGTCTTAGCGGGGCAACCACCGGGGAGCTGTTTTTT.